A selection of T cell receptor beta chains follows, all from one sample in a study of identifying expanded T cells in peripheral blood. The table came from immunoSEQ multiplex PCR; TCRdb's copy has only in-frame clones and leaves some out. Of approximately 100,000 clones in the sample, 70% to 90% were seen once. The sequencing sample was made of blood. Source of these receptors: a person between 18 and 69 years old in good health. The CDR3 runs from the conserved cysteine through the conserved F or W. The order of the fields is CDR3 DNA, CDR3 protein, V gene, J gene, D gene, clone size. D genes are given only for firm matches. Rows give clone size only sometimes, using once, few, many, or a class for an expanded clone.

TGTGCCAGCAGCTTAGCTAAACATCAGCCCCAGCATTTT	CASSLAKHQPQHF	TRBV7-6	TRBJ1-5	-	-
TGTGCCAGTAGTATAAGTGGATACGGGGCGTTCTCTGGAAACACCATATATTTT	CASSISGYGAFSGNTIYF	TRBV19	TRBJ1-3	-	-
TGTGCCAGCTCACCAGGACTCTCCATCCTCTACGAGCAGTACTTC	CASSPGLSILYEQYF	TRBV18	TRBJ2-7	-	-
TGCGCCAGCAGCCAATGGGACAGGAACACTGAAGCTTTCTTT	CASSQWDRNTEAFF	TRBV4-1	TRBJ1-1	TRBD1	once
TGTGCCAGCAGCTCCGTGGGCGGGACAACTAATGAAAAACTGTTTTTT	CASSSVGGTTNEKLFF	TRBV7-2	TRBJ1-4	-	once
TGTGCCAGCAGTTACGTAGACCAAGAGACCCAGTACTTC	CASSYVDQETQYF	TRBV6-5	TRBJ2-5	-	-
TGTGCCAGCAGTGACGCCAGGGGGGGAAATCAGCCCCAGCATTTT	CASSDARGGNQPQHF	TRBV6-4	TRBJ1-5	TRBD1	-
TGTGCCAGCAGCTCGCCCGAAGGACAGAGCTCCTATAATTCACCCCTCCACTTT	CASSSPEGQSSYNSPLHF	TRBV7-9	TRBJ1-6	-	-
TGTGCCAGCAGCCCAAGCCCGGGAGTGAGCTACGAGCAGTACTTC	CASSPSPGVSYEQYF	TRBV11-2	TRBJ2-7	-	once
TGTGCCAGCAGCTTCTCGGGTTTCCAAGAGACCCAGTACTTC	CASSFSGFQETQYF	TRBV11-1	TRBJ2-5	-	many
TGCGCCAGCCATGACCCCCGGGGACCCAACTATGGCTACACCTTC	CASHDPRGPNYGYTF	TRBV5-1	TRBJ1-2	-	-
TGTGCCTGGAGCCCGGGGGGGGCTAATGAAAAACTGTTTTTT	CAWSPGGANEKLFF	TRBV30	TRBJ1-4	-	few
TGTGCCAGCAGCCGTGCCCCTAACTATGGCTACACCTTC	CASSRAPNYGYTF	TRBV7-2	TRBJ1-2	-	-
TGTGCCAGCGGATGGACAGCTGGAAACACCATATATTTT	CASGWTAGNTIYF	TRBV28	TRBJ1-3	-	-
TGTGCCAGCTCACCAAATGGGGCGGGAGATACGCAGTATTTT	CASSPNGAGDTQYF	TRBV18	TRBJ2-3	-	-
TGTGCCAGCAGCCTCCCTTCAAGCTCTGGGGCCAACGTCCTGACTTTC	CASSLPSSSGANVLTF	TRBV5-6	TRBJ2-6	-	-
TGTGCCAGCAGCCAAGATTCGGTCTACAACTATGGCTACACCTTC	CASSQDSVYNYGYTF	TRBV4-2	TRBJ1-2	-	-
TGTGCCATCAGTCCCGGGACCCCCAGGGCAGATACGCAGTATTTT	CAISPGTPRADTQYF	TRBV10-3	TRBJ2-3	-	-
TGTGCCACCAGCAAGGACAGGGTCGCCACAGATACGCAGTATTTT	CATSKDRVATDTQYF	TRBV15	TRBJ2-3	TRBD1	-
TGTGCCAGCAGCGATCTAGCGGGGGGGTTAGATACGCAGTATTTT	CASSDLAGGLDTQYF	TRBV5-4	TRBJ2-3	TRBD2	-
TGTGCCAGCAGTGAATCCTACCTGCCTGGCTATGGCTACACCTTC	CASSESYLPGYGYTF	TRBV25-1	TRBJ1-2	-	many
TGTGCCACCAGCAGATCTACAGGTGAAAAACTGTTTTTT	CATSRSTGEKLFF	TRBV15	TRBJ1-4	-	-
TGTGCCAGCAGTTACGATGGGACTGAAGCTTTCTTT	CASSYDGTEAFF	TRBV6-6	TRBJ1-1	-	-
TGTGCCAGCAGCTACCGGGACCACACTGAAGCTTTCTTT	CASSYRDHTEAFF	TRBV7-9	TRBJ1-1	-	few
TGCGCCAGCAGCGTTGGACTAGCGGGGGGGACCTACAATGAGCAGTTCTTC	CASSVGLAGGTYNEQFF	TRBV5-1	TRBJ2-1	TRBD2	once
TGTGCCAGCTCACCACTTGGCGGCTTGCGGGGGGAAGAGACCCAGTACTTC	CASSPLGGLRGEETQYF	TRBV18	TRBJ2-5	TRBD2	-
TGTGCCAGCAGCCAAGCAGGGGACGGCTATGGCTACACCTTC	CASSQAGDGYGYTF	TRBV6-5	TRBJ1-2	-	-
TGTGCCAGCAGTGAAGGGGGGCTCACTGAAGCTTTCTTT	CASSEGGLTEAFF	TRBV6-1	TRBJ1-1	-	-
TGTGCCAGCAGTGATGATAGCGGGGTCAATCAGCCCCAGCATTTT	CASSDDSGVNQPQHF	TRBV2	TRBJ1-5	-	-
TGTGCCTGGAGGGATCTGGGACACCGAGTTGAAAAACTGTTTTTT	CAWRDLGHRVEKLFF	TRBV30	TRBJ1-4	-	-
TGTGCCAGCTCACGCATCGGACAGGGATCCTACGAGCAGTACTTC	CASSRIGQGSYEQYF	TRBV18	TRBJ2-7	TRBD1	-
TGCGCCAGCAGCCAAGGAGAGGGTTTCGGAAACACCATATATTTT	CASSQGEGFGNTIYF	TRBV4-3	TRBJ1-3	-	-
TGTGCCAGCAGCCTAACGGGCTTCGGGACTAGCGTAGATACGCAGTATTTT	CASSLTGFGTSVDTQYF	TRBV7-8	TRBJ2-3	TRBD2	once
TGTGCCAGCAGTTTATTCCGGACAGGGGGCACTGAAGCTTTCTTT	CASSLFRTGGTEAFF	TRBV27	TRBJ1-1	TRBD1	-
TGTGCCAGCAGCGGGGGACGTGGAGAGACCCAGTACTTC	CASSGGRGETQYF	TRBV7-9	TRBJ2-5	-	-
TGTGCCAGCAGTTACTCCCTGCGGACAGCGAGATACGAGCAGTACTTC	CASSYSLRTARYEQYF	TRBV6-6	TRBJ2-7	-	-